This T cell receptor (beta chain) derives from a study of post-analysis software for immune sequencing data. Unique molecular identifiers were carried by the TCR beta cDNA libraries. TCRdb ran MiXCR on the PCR reads and lists one entry per CDR3 protein. This table has roughly 540,000 distinct CDR3 sequences, under 40% appearing once. Points on this clonotype: Antigen: not known.

Study results and limitations: Controls' normalized Chao1 diversity significantly exceeded that of multiple sclerosis patients.

What was sequenced was blood. The receptor's source is a girl aged 2-17 years with multiple sclerosis.

CDR3 nucleotides: TGTGCCAGCAGCGTAAGCCCCGATTCGGGGGGGGAGACCCAGTACTTC. Its translation: CASSVSPDSGGETQYF. J is TRBJ2-5 and V is TRBV9; 8 nucleotides line up with TRBD2. Germline CDR1 and CDR2: SGDLS and YYNGEE. V shed 1 base, J shed 5 bases, and the junction held 10 bases outside the gene matches. This CDR3 spans 16 amino acids.